Below are 2 T cell receptor beta chains sequenced from a single sample in a study of T-cell reconstitution after alpha-beta-depleted transplantation in children. TCRbeta library construction was performed incorporating unique molecular identifiers. TCRdb reanalysed the PCR reads using MiXCR and keeps one entry per CDR3 protein. The sample lists hundreds of thousands of distinct CDR3 sequences; around 14% were seen once. The specimen comprised PBMCs, sampled before TCRalphabeta/CD19-depleted stem cell transplant. The receptors shown here come from a girl aged 2-10 years with congenital amegakaryocytic thrombocytopenia, due to receive a stem cell transplant.

This clonotype was detected ten times or more. V gene TRBV5-1 combines with J gene TRBJ2-1; 7 bases agree with TRBD2. V shed 2 bases and J 5 bases; nucleotides not matched to a gene: 16. In germline, CDR1 is SGHRS, CDR2 YFSETQ. The CDR3 runs to 18 residues. The CDR3: CASSFLSGGSRVNNEQFF. As DNA, the CDR3 is TGCGCCAGCAGCTTTTTGTCGGGAGGTTCGCGGGTGAACAATGAGCAGTTCTTC.

The chain uses TRBV29-1 and TRBJ2-1; 8 nucleotides agree with TRBD2. This CDR3 is built from 15 residues. V gave up 7 bases and J gave up 3 bases; unmatched junction bases: 11. Germline V gene lookup returns CDR1 SQVTM and CDR2 ANQGSEA. CDR3 loop: CSGTLAGGFYNEQFF. In DNA form, the CDR3 reads TGCAGCGGGACGTTGGCGGGAGGTTTCTACAATGAGCAGTTCTTC.